The 16 T cell receptor beta chains reported below all come from one sample, sequenced in a study of blood T cell repertoires in COVID-19. TCRdb's table, derived via immunoSEQ multiplex PCR, lists solely in-frame clones and lacks some. The sample includes more than 400,000 clones, less than 95% of them seen just once. Sequenced material: PBMCs or T cells enriched from blood (not recorded which). These receptors were taken from a man aged 18 to 30 who had recovered from COVID-19.

This clone was found a few times. The gene calls are TRBV19 and TRBJ1-1; D unresolved. The germline V gene has CDR1 LNHDA and CDR2 SQIVND (reference sequence). Between the trimmed V and J ends, which lost 4 bases and 6 bases, there was a span of 12 bases. This CDR3 has 13 residues. This CDR3 is CASSSSLLAEAFF. The CDR3 DNA follows: TGTGCCAGTAGTAGCTCACTCTTGGCTGAAGCTTTCTTT.

V and J are TRBV5-1 and TRBJ2-2; 8 nucleotides agree with TRBD2. CDR3 size: 15 residues. V shed 4 bases and J 6 bases; nucleotides not matched to a gene: 8. Per germline, CDR1 SGHRS and CDR2 YFSETQ. The CDR3 bases are TGCGCCAGCAGCCCGGGGGGGACAAGATCCGGGGAGCTGTTTTTT. This sequence encodes CASSPGGTRSGELFF. Filled out from reference TRBV5-1 and TRBJ2-2, the complete variable domain reads KAGVTQTPRYLIKTRGQQVTLSCSPISGHRSVSWYQQTPGQGLQFLFEYFSETQRNKGNFPGRFSGRQFSNSRSEMNVSTLELGDSALYLCASSPGGTRSGELFFGEGSRLTVL.

The gene calls are TRBV14 and TRBJ2-1; TRBD2 might be the D (6 bases). V lost 1 base and J 6 bases, leaving 25 bases between the germline ends. CDR3 size: 19 residues. CDR1 SGHDN and CDR2 FVKESK come from the germline V gene. CDR3 DNA sequence: TGTGCCAGCAGCCAAGCAGTAACGGCCGGGACTGTCTATCGCAATGAGCAGTTCTTC. Translating it yields CASSQAVTAGTVYRNEQFF. The full variable domain, in which reference TRBV14 and TRBJ2-1 provide the parts outside the CDR3, is EAGVTQFPSHSVIEKGQTVTLRCDPISGHDNLYWYRRVMGKEIKFLLHFVKESKQDESGMPNNRFLAERTGGTYSTLKVQPAELEDSGVYFCASSQAVTAGTVYRNEQFFGPGTRLTVL.

This clone has a single count. The genes are TRBV28 and TRBJ1-3, with 7 bases that match TRBD1. The CDR3 is 17 amino acids. The junction had 12 bases not matched to a gene; V was cut back by 5 bases and J by 2 bases. The germline V gene has CDR1 MDHEN and CDR2 SYDVKM. As DNA, the CDR3 is TGTGCCAGCAGTATCCTGAGTGGAGGGGGCGCTGGAAACACCATATATTTT. Translated: CASSILSGGGAGNTIYF.

This clone was recorded many times. The chain couples TRBV7-2 to TRBJ1-5, with 12 bases that match TRBD1. Germline V CDR1 and CDR2: SGHTA, FQGNSA. With 1 base clipped from V and 6 bases from J, the junction kept 7 bases outside the gene matches. The CDR3 has 17 residues. The CDR3 DNA reads as TGTGCCAGCAGCTTAGTGGGACAGGGGGCTTCTCGTCAGCCCCAGCATTTT. It codes for CASSLVGQGASRQPQHF.

The V call is TRBV27, the J call TRBJ1-2; D perhaps matches TRBD1 (5 bases). Between the trimmed V and J ends, which lost 2 bases and 8 bases, there was a span of 12 bases. The CDR3 totals 13 residues. Germline-derived CDR1 and CDR2 are MNHEY and SMNVEV (reference sequence). This CDR3 reads CASSLQGGLGYTF. In nucleotides, the CDR3 is TGTGCCAGCAGTTTACAGGGAGGTTTGGGCTACACCTTC.

The J gene is TRBJ1-2, the V gene TRBV5-5; TRBD1 matches 10 bases. Germline V gene sequence: CDR1 SGHKS, CDR2 YYEKEE (reference sequence). J was trimmed by 8 bases and V by 4 bases; bases with no gene match: 8. The CDR3 covers 14 residues. CDR3 protein: CASSRDRGRYGYTF. For the CDR3, the DNA is TGTGCCAGCAGCCGAGACAGGGGGCGATACGGCTACACCTTC.

J is TRBJ1-1 and V is TRBV10-3, with 8 bases identical to TRBD1. There are 14 residues in the CDR3. Germline V gene data show CDR1 as ENHRY and CDR2 as SYGVKD. With 10 bases clipped from V and 2 bases from J, the junction kept 9 bases outside the gene matches. The CDR3 here is CASQGADINTEAFF. Written as DNA, the CDR3 is TGTGCCAGCCAGGGGGCGGACATAAACACTGAAGCTTTCTTT.

The J gene is TRBJ1-2, the V gene TRBV5-1; 7 bases align to TRBD1. The CDR3 has 13 amino acids. The ends lost 5 bases at V and 4 bases at J; junction bases unmatched: 5. In germline, CDR1 is SGHRS, CDR2 YFSETQ. CDR3 bases: TGCGCCAGCAGAGGACAGGAGATCTATGGCTACACCTTC. It yields the protein CASRGQEIYGYTF.

This chain links TRBV7-2 with TRBJ2-2; 8 bases match TRBD2. Looked up from germline, CDR1 is SGHTA and CDR2 is FQGNSA. V shed 8 bases, J shed 7 bases, and the junction held 3 bases outside the gene matches. This CDR3 has 12 amino acids. In DNA, the CDR3 is TGTGCCAGCGCCAGCGGGAGCGGGGAGCTGTTTTTT. Translated, it gives CASASGSGELFF.

This chain joins TRBV6-5 and TRBJ1-3, with 7 nucleotides matching TRBD1. The CDR3 is made up of 13 amino acids. Germline CDR1 is MNHEY and CDR2 is SVGAGI. The J segment lost 5 bases and the V segment lost 4 bases, leaving 2 bases of the junction unmatched. The CDR3 region is CASSSDRRNTIYF. The CDR3 DNA is TGTGCCAGCAGTTCGGACAGGAGAAACACCATATATTTT.

The genes are TRBV30 and TRBJ1-1; TRBD1 matches at 10 bases. Per the germline V gene, CDR1 is GTSNPN and CDR2 is SVGIG (reference sequence). There are 16 residues in the CDR3. V shed 0 bases, J shed 5 bases, and the junction held 9 bases outside the gene matches. CDR3 region: CAWSVRDRGAGTEAFF. CDR3 nucleotides: TGTGCCTGGAGTGTAAGGGACAGGGGCGCGGGGACTGAAGCTTTCTTT.

This clone showed up just once. The chain is built from TRBV6-5 and TRBJ2-1; 9 nucleotides match TRBD2. The V and J ends lost 3 bases and 5 bases, in that order; junction bases with no gene match: 8. Germline V gene lookup returns CDR1 MNHEY and CDR2 SVGAGI. The CDR3 covers 16 residues. CDR3 sequence (DNA): TGTGCCAGCAGTTATCCTAGGCCTAGCGGGGACAATGAGCAGTTCTTC. Translating gives CASSYPRPSGDNEQFF.

This clone was observed once. The chain has TRBV7-6 and TRBJ2-3, with 7 bases identical to TRBD2. The germline CDR1 and CDR2 sequences are SGHVS and FNYEAQ. V trimming: 1 base; J trimming: 4 bases; junction bases outside the gene matches: 5. The CDR3 is made up of 15 amino acids. The chain's CDR3 is CASSLGGAGADTQYF. CDR3 in DNA: TGTGCCAGCAGCTTAGGAGGGGCGGGGGCAGATACGCAGTATTTT.

The DNA of the CDR3 is TGTGCCAGCAGCCTAACACAGGGTTATAATGAAAAACTGTTTTTT. As protein: CASSLTQGYNEKLFF. This chain joins TRBV7-9 and TRBJ1-4, with D possibly TRBD1 on 6 matching bases. V gave up 5 bases and J gave up 4 bases, with 14 bases separating them. CDR1 and CDR2 (germline): SEHNR, FQNEAQ (reference sequence). The CDR3 has 15 residues.

V is TRBV3-1 (or the pseudogene TRBV3-2) and J is TRBJ1-6; a weak D match, TRBD1 (5 bases). This CDR3 contains 15 residues. CDR1 and CDR2 (germline): LGHDT, YNNKEL (reference sequence). V lost 1 base and J 7 bases, leaving 11 bases between the germline ends. In DNA, the CDR3 is TGTGCCAGCAGCCAAGGCCCCGGGGGGAATTCACCCCTCCACTTT. It codes for CASSQGPGGNSPLHF.